This T cell receptor (beta chain) was captured by sequencing in a study of CD8+ T cells in alopecia areata. Overall study: Tofacitinib ran for 6 to 18 months before 6 months off drug.

Sequencing templates came from extracted RNA that was reverse transcribed into cDNA. The table came from immunoSEQ multiplex PCR; TCRdb's copy has only in-frame clones and leaves some out. The sample contains approximately 66,000 clones, about three fifths of which appear only once. V dropped 5 bases and J dropped 9; count of bases not matched to a gene: 4. CDR1 DFQATT and CDR2 SNEGSKA come from the germline V gene (reference sequence). This CDR3 is 11 amino acids long. Findings and limits, study-wide: It was lesional scalp, especially alopecia totalis/universalis, that showed higher clonality than normal scalp.

Obtained from alopecia areata patients were lesional scalp punch biopsies along with peripheral blood. As to this clone: Its antigen is unidentified.

The specimen comprised CD8+ T cells sorted from blood, sampled at week 0. The clonotype was recovered from a human donor with alopecia areata. J is TRBJ2-1 and V is TRBV20-1; 7 nucleotides line up with TRBD1. CDR3 DNA: TGCAGTGCTCGAACAGGGGCTGAGCAGTTCTTC. Translated, it gives CSARTGAEQFF.